A single sample gave rise to the 27 T cell receptor beta chains below, sequenced in a study of metastatic and nonmetastatic thyroid tumors (dated by TCRdb to the early 2020s). Library preparation used PCR. The instrument given in TCRdb is Illumina HiSeq 4000. TCRdb reprocessing: public reads trimmed at Q25 with fastp, clones called with MiXCR, in-frame beta chains kept. The sample includes roughly 36,000 clones, with 10% to 14% observed a single time. Of the sample, approximately 15% falls within the top ten clones. No patient had received any treatment before thyroid surgery. Sequenced material: blood. Receptors were obtained from a female donor with papillary thyroid cancer or a benign thyroid nodule (not recorded which). Some clones in this sample may be carry-over from other donors' samples.

Ten or more counts support this clone. The chain employs TRBV28 and TRBJ2-7; D tentatively fits TRBD1 or TRBD2 (5 bases each). This CDR3 contains 14 residues. V lost 6 bases and J 3 bases, leaving 15 bases between the germline ends. CDR1 MDHEN and CDR2 SYDVKM come from the germline V gene. CDR3 residues: CASRTTKGSYEQYF. CDR3 sequence (DNA): TGTGCCAGCAGAACTACAAAGGGGAGCTACGAGCAGTACTTC.

The chain combines TRBV6-2 or TRBV6-3 with TRBJ2-7; the match to TRBD2 covers 8 bases. J lost 7 bases, V lost 0 bases, and 14 bases had no gene match. The length of the CDR3 is 17 residues. CDR1 is MNHEY, CDR2 SVGEGT, per germline. CDR3 sequence (DNA): TGTGCCAGCAGTTACTCTAAGACTAGCGCTTATCGTTGGGAGCAGTACTTC. Amino acid sequence: CASSYSKTSAYRWEQYF.

In its sample, this clone was seen many times. The chain combines TRBV6-5 with TRBJ1-1; D ambiguous. Germline CDR1 and CDR2: MNHEY and SVGAGI. The CDR3 is 15 residues long. Trimming shortened V by 0 bases and J by 0 bases, and 8 bases separated the two germline ends. The CDR3 DNA follows: TGTGCCAGCAGTTACTCGCAAGGGATGAACACTGAAGCTTTCTTT. Translated, it gives CASSYSQGMNTEAFF.

This clone was counted many times. The V call is TRBV4-1, the J call TRBJ2-1, with 7 bases fitting TRBD2. CDR1 MGHRA and CDR2 YSYEKL come from the germline V gene. CDR3 length equals 15 residues. Trimming took 4 bases from V and 4 from J; bases not matched to a gene: 7. The CDR3 region is CASSLSGAGYNEQFF. CDR3 bases: TGCGCCAGCAGCCTGAGCGGGGCGGGGTACAATGAGCAGTTCTTC.

This clone was seen a few times. The chain uses TRBV2 and TRBJ2-3; D is undetermined. There are 10 residues in the CDR3. Per germline, CDR1 SNHLY and CDR2 FYNNEI. V was shortened by 8 bases and J by 4 bases, with 4 bases between the two germline ends. The CDR3: CASYSDTQYF. The CDR3 bases are TGTGCCAGCTACTCAGATACGCAGTATTTT.

This sequence joins TRBV24-1 and TRBJ2-1; TRBD2 matches at 12 bases. The trim removed 4 bases at V and 10 bases at J, leaving 4 bases unmatched. The germline gives CDR1 KGHDR, CDR2 SFDVKD. The length of the CDR3 is 14 residues. The CDR3 loop reads CATSDTSGRHEQFF. CDR3 in DNA: TGTGCCACCAGTGACACTAGCGGGAGGCACGAGCAGTTCTTC.

This clone came up many times. J is TRBJ2-3 and V is TRBV5-6, with 7 bases aligning to TRBD1. The trim removed 3 bases at V and 3 bases at J, leaving 4 bases unmatched. Germline lookup yields CDR1 SGHDT and CDR2 YYEEEE. The CDR3 has 14 residues. The CDR3, as DNA: TGTGCCAGCAGCTCACCGACAGGGACAGATACGCAGTATTTT. It is translated as CASSSPTGTDTQYF.

This clone was seen many times. V is TRBV29-1 and J is TRBJ2-1; D is unresolved. Trimming pared 5 bases from V and 1 base from J, leaving 9 bases between. The length of the CDR3 is 13 residues. Germline V gene lookup returns CDR1 SQVTM and CDR2 ANQGSEA. The CDR3 reads CSVQTESYNEQFF. The CDR3 DNA sequence: TGCAGCGTTCAGACCGAATCCTACAATGAGCAGTTCTTC.

This clone was counted at least ten times. The chain links TRBV28 to TRBJ2-2; 10 positions match TRBD1. The CDR3 length is 16 residues. Unmatched junction bases numbered 5, after V lost 2 bases and J lost 5 bases. CDR1 is MDHEN, CDR2 SYDVKM, per germline. CDR3 protein: CASSLVTGGMTGELFF. CDR3 nucleotides: TGTGCCAGCAGTTTAGTGACAGGGGGCATGACCGGGGAGCTGTTTTTT.

This clone was detected ten times or more. The chain links TRBV10-3 to TRBJ1-1; TRBD1 might be the D (6 bases). Germline lookup yields CDR1 ENHRY and CDR2 SYGVKD. Between the trimmed V and J ends, which lost 0 bases and 5 bases, there was a span of 13 bases. The CDR3 is 15 amino acids. The CDR3 loop is CAISESGGGETEAFF. For the CDR3, the DNA is TGTGCCATCAGTGAGTCGGGTGGGGGCGAAACTGAAGCTTTCTTT.

The V and J genes are TRBV11-1 and TRBJ2-3; TRBD1 matches at 8 bases. Germline V gene sequence: CDR1 SGHAT, CDR2 FQDESV (reference sequence). The V gene end was trimmed by 4 bases and the J gene end by 4 bases; junction bases not matched to a gene: 13. The CDR3 covers 17 residues. The CDR3 nucleotides read TGTGCCAGCAGCTCAGGGAACGGACAGGGCGGCGCAGATACGCAGTATTTT. Protein sequence: CASSSGNGQGGADTQYF.

The table lists this clone with a few counts. V gene TRBV27 combines with J gene TRBJ2-7; TRBD1 matches 9 bases. Germline values: CDR1 MNHEY, CDR2 SMNVEV (reference sequence). The V and J ends lost 4 bases and 0 bases, in that order; junction bases with no gene match: 10. CDR3 length equals 17 residues. The CDR3 protein is CASSSIRTGVSSYEQYF. In nucleotides, the CDR3 is TGTGCCAGCAGTTCTATTAGGACAGGGGTCTCCTCCTACGAGCAGTACTTC.

This clone has ten or more counts. J is TRBJ1-5 and V is TRBV12-3 or TRBV12-4, with TRBD1 matching over 7 bases. J lost 6 bases, V lost 6 bases, and 5 bases had no gene match. The CDR3 sequence is 13 residues long. This CDR3 is CASSQGGGQPQHF. In nucleotides, the CDR3 is TGTGCCAGCAGCCAGGGGGGAGGTCAGCCCCAGCATTTT.

This clone has only a few counts. This chain links TRBV7-2 with TRBJ1-2; no clear D gene. Looked up from germline, CDR1 is SGHTA and CDR2 is FQGNSA. This CDR3 has 15 amino acids. Trimming cost V 1 base and J 4 bases, with 13 bases left between them. This CDR3 is CASSLESHRSYGYTF. The CDR3 DNA reads as TGTGCCAGCAGCTTAGAGTCCCACAGAAGCTATGGCTACACCTTC.

This clone is categorized as medium-sized. The chain combines TRBV12-3 or TRBV12-4 with TRBJ2-2; D is possibly TRBD2 (5 bases). The CDR3 sequence is 15 residues long. V was cut by 6 bases and J by 2 bases, with 13 bases left in between. The chain's CDR3 is CASSPLGVNTGELFF. The CDR3 nucleotides are TGTGCCAGCAGCCCTCTGGGAGTCAACACCGGGGAGCTGTTTTTT.

This clone was seen at least ten times. V is TRBV5-1 and J is TRBJ1-4; TRBD1 matches at 8 bases. The CDR3 loop spans 13 amino acids. Unmatched junction bases numbered 6, after V lost 4 bases and J lost 10 bases. In germline, CDR1 is SGHRS, CDR2 YFSETQ. The CDR3: CASSSGTGGKLFF. The DNA of the CDR3 is TGCGCCAGCAGCAGCGGGACAGGAGGAAAACTGTTTTTT.

Many counts were recorded for this clone. The chain combines TRBV13 with TRBJ1-2; TRBD1 aligns across 9 bases. After removal of 5 bases from V and 4 bases from J, the junction contained 5 bases not matched to a gene. CDR1 is PRHDT, CDR2 FYEKMQ, per germline (reference sequence). The CDR3 contains 14 residues. As DNA, the CDR3 is TGTGCCAGCAGCAACCTACAGGGGGCCTATGGCTACACCTTC. Protein product: CASSNLQGAYGYTF. Looking up the rest from reference TRBV13 and TRBJ1-2 gives the full variable domain: AAGVIQSPRHLIKEKRETATLKCYPIPRHDTVYWYQQGPGQDPQFLISFYEKMQSDKGSIPDRFSAQQFSDYHSELNMSSLELGDSALYFCASSNLQGAYGYTFGSGTRLTVV.

This chain connects TRBV28 to TRBJ1-1; maybe TRBD1 (6 bases). This CDR3 has 15 amino acids. Germline CDR1 reads MDHEN; CDR2 reads SYDVKM. The ends were cut back, 5 bases at V and 3 bases at J, with 16 bases in the middle. CDR3 bases: TGTGCCAGCAGTATCCCCAGGGGAACGGACACTGAAGCTTTCTTT. It translates to CASSIPRGTDTEAFF.

The gene calls are TRBV19 and TRBJ1-1, with a tentative D call TRBD1 (5 bases). CDR1 and CDR2 from the germline V gene are LNHDA and SQIVND (reference sequence). The CDR3 is 17 residues long. Trimming left V 8 bases short and J 4 bases short, with 26 bases between. The CDR3 is CASGLPLFHTGGTEAFF. In DNA form, the CDR3 reads TGTGCCAGTGGTTTGCCCCTGTTCCACACGGGGGGCACTGAAGCTTTCTTT.

Many counts were recorded for this clone. The chain recombines TRBV9 with TRBJ1-4; 8 positions agree with TRBD1. Germline assignment: CDR1 SGDLS and CDR2 YYNGEE. CDR3 length: 14 residues. The V segment lost 4 bases and the J segment 5 bases; nucleotides outside the gene matches: 4. The CDR3 here is CASSPRQGNEKLFF. For the CDR3, the DNA is TGTGCCAGCAGCCCCCGACAGGGGAATGAAAAACTGTTTTTT.

This clone showed up many times. The V call is TRBV29-1, the J call TRBJ2-3; 12 nucleotides align to TRBD2. V trimming: 4 bases; J trimming: 7 bases; junction bases outside the gene matches: 3. The germline CDR1 and CDR2 sequences are SQVTM and ANQGSEA. The CDR3 is made up of 13 amino acids. CDR3 sequence reads: CSVVTSGRNTQYF. The CDR3 DNA is TGCAGCGTTGTAACTAGCGGGAGGAATACGCAGTATTTT.

The CDR3 nucleotides are TGTGCCAGTAGTTTAAAGGCTGGCGGGACAGAGCAGTACTTC. Its translation is CASSLKAGGTEQYF. The chain has TRBV19 and TRBJ2-7; D assignment may be TRBD1 or TRBD2 (6 bases each). Germline-derived CDR1 and CDR2 are LNHDA and SQIVND (reference sequence). V was clipped by 5 bases and J by 7 bases, with 18 bases between them. The CDR3 is 14 amino acids.

This clone was seen ten or more times. This chain links TRBV20-1 with TRBJ2-5, with no clear D. The V end was cut by 6 bases, the J end by 7 bases, with 12 bases between. CDR1 DFQATT and CDR2 SNEGSKA come from the germline V gene (reference sequence). CDR3 length: 11 residues. The CDR3 nucleotides are TGCAGTGCAAACGCCAAGAGGACCCAGTACTTC. It encodes CSANAKRTQYF.

The J gene is TRBJ1-5, the V gene TRBV20-1; 9 nucleotides match TRBD1. V dropped 5 bases and J dropped 8; count of bases not matched to a gene: 10. This CDR3 region has 14 residues. Germline V gene lookup returns CDR1 DFQATT and CDR2 SNEGSKA (reference sequence). The CDR3 region is CSAPRTGAAEPQHF. CDR3 coding DNA: TGCAGTGCTCCCCGGACAGGGGCGGCGGAGCCCCAGCATTTT.

In this sample, this clone turned up a few times. The chain is built from TRBV12-3 or TRBV12-4 and TRBJ2-2; 8 bases are a match to TRBD1. Trimming removed 6 bases from V and 11 bases from J; junction bases left unmatched: 14. The CDR3 length is 15 residues. The CDR3 coding sequence is TGTGCCAGCAGCTTTCGACAGGGGAACACCGTTGAGCTGTTTTTT. It translates to CASSFRQGNTVELFF.

This clone has at least ten counts. The rearrangement uses TRBV3-1 and TRBJ1-1; D is unresolved. Trimming took 0 bases from V and 11 from J, leaving 10 bases between them. The CDR3 spans 12 residues. Germline CDR1 LGHDT, CDR2 YNNKEL (reference sequence). In nucleotides, the CDR3 is TGTGCCAGCAGCCAAGATCGTAAGGCGGCTTTCTTT. Protein product: CASSQDRKAAFF.

Here the CDR3 reads CASSLGTGTDTQYF. The CDR3 nucleotides read TGTGCCAGCAGCTTAGGGACAGGGACAGATACGCAGTATTTT. The J gene is TRBJ2-3, the V gene TRBV7-6, with TRBD1 matching over 8 bases. This CDR3 is built from 14 residues. Germline V gene sequence: CDR1 SGHVS, CDR2 FNYEAQ. V dropped 1 base and J dropped 3; count of bases not matched to a gene: 0.